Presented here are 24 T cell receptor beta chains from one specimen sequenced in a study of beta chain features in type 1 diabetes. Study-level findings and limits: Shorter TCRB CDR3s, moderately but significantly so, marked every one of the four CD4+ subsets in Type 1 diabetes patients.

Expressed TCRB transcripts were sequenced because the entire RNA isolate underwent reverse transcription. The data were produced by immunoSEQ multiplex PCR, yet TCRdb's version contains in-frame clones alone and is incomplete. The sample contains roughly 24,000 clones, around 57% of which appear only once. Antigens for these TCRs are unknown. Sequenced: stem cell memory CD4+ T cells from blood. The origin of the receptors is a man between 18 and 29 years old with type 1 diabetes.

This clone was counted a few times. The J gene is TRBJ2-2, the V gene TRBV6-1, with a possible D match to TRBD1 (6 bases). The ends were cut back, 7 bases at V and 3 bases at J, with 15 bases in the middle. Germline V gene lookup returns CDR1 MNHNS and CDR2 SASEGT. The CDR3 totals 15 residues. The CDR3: CASTAQHRDTGELFF. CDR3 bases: TGTGCCAGCACTGCCCAACACAGGGACACCGGGGAGCTGTTTTTT.

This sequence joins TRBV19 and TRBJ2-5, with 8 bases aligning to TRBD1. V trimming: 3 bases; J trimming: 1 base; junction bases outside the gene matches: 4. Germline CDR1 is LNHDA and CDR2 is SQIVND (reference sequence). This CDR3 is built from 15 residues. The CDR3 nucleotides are TGTGCCAGTAGTATCCAGGGGGCTCGCCAAGAGACCCAGTACTTC. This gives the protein CASSIQGARQETQYF.

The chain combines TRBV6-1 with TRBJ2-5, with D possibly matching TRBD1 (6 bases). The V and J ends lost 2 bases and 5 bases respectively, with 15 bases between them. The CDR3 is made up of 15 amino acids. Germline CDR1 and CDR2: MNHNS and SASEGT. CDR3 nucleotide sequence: TGTGCCAGCAGTGAACAGATGGCGAGGGGGGAGACCCAGTACTTC. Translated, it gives CASSEQMARGETQYF.

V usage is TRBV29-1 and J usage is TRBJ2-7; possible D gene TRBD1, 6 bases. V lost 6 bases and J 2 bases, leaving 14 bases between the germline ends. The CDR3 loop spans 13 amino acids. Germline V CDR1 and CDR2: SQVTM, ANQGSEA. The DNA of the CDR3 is TGCAGCGTGGCGGACAGCCCTACCTACGAGCAGTACTTC. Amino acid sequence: CSVADSPTYEQYF.

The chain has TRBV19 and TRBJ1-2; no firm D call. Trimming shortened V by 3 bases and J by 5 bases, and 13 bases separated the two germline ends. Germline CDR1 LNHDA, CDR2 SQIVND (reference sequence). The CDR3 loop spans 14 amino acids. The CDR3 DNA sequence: TGTGCCAGTAGTATCGTCGGGAGCGGGTATGGCTACACCTTC. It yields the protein CASSIVGSGYGYTF.

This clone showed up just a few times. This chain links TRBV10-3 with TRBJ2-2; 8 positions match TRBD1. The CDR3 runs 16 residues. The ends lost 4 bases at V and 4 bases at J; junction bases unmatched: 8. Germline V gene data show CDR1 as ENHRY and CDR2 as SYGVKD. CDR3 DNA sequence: TGTGCCATCAGTGCGTTAGGACAGGGTGGCACCGGGGAGCTGTTTTTT. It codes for CAISALGQGGTGELFF.

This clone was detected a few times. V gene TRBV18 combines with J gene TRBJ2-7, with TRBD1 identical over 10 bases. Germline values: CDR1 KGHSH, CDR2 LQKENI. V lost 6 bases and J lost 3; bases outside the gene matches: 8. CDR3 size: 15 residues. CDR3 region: CASSPPRTGGYEQYF. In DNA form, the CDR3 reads TGTGCCAGCTCCCCTCCCCGGACAGGGGGCTACGAGCAGTACTTC.

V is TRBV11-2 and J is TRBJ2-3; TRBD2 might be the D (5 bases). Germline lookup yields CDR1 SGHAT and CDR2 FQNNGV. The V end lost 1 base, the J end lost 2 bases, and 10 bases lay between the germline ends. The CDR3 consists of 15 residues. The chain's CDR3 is CASSLASGTTDTQYF. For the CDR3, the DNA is TGTGCCAGCAGCTTAGCCAGCGGAACCACAGATACGCAGTATTTT.

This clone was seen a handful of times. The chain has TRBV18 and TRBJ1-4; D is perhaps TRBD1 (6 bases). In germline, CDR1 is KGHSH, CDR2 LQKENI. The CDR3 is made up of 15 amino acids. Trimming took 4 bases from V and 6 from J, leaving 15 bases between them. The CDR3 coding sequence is TGTGCCAGCTCACGCACAGGGATGGGGGATGAAAAACTGTTTTTT. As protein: CASSRTGMGDEKLFF.

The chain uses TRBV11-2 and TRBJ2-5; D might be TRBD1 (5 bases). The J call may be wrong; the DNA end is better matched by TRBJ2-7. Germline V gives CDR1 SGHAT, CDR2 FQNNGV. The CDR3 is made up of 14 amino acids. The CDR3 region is CASSLDRTNYEQYF. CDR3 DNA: TGTGCCAGCAGCTTAGATCGGACAAACTACGAGCAGTACTTC.

The CDR3 DNA reads as TGTGCCAGCAGCTTAGAGTTGGGGGGAACTGAAGCTTTCTTT. It specifies CASSLELGGTEAFF. The chain joins TRBV11-2 to TRBJ1-1, with a weak D call TRBD1 (5 bases). This CDR3 has 14 residues. CDR1 SGHAT and CDR2 FQNNGV come from the germline V gene. The V end lost 0 bases, the J end lost 5 bases, and 10 bases lay between the germline ends.

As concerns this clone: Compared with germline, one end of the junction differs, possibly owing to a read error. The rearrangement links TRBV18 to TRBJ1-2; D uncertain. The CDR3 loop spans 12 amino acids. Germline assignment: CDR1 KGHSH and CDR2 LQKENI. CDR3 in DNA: TGTGCCAGCACACCACATAGCTATGGCTACACCTTC. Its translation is CASTPHSYGYTF.

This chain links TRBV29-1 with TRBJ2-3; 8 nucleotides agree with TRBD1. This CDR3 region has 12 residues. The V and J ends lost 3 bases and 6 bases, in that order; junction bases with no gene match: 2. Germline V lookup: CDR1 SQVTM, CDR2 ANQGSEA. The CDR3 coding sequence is TGCAGCGTTGAGGACAGGGAGGATACGCAGTATTTT. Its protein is CSVEDREDTQYF.

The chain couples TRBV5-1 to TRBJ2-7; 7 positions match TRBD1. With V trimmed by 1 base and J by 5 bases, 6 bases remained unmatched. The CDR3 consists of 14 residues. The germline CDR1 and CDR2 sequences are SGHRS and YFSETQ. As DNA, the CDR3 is TGCGCCAGCAGCTTGAGTGGGACAGAGGACGAGCAGTACTTC. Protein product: CASSLSGTEDEQYF.

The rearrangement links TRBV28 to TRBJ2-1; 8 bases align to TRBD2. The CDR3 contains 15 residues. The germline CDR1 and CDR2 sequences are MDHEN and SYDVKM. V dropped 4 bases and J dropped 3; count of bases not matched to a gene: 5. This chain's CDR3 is CASSSSSGSYNEQFF. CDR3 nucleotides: TGTGCCAGCAGTTCATCCAGCGGGAGCTACAATGAGCAGTTCTTC.

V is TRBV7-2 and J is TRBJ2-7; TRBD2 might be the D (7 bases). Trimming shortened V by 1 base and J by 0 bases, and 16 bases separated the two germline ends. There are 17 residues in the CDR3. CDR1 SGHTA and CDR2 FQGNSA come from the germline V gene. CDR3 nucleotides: TGTGCCAGCAGCTTAGGCTCTGGGGGCGGGAGCTCCTACGAGCAGTACTTC. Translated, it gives CASSLGSGGGSSYEQYF. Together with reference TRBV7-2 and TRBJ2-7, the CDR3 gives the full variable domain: GAGVSQSPSNKVTEKGKDVELRCDPISGHTALYWYRQSLGQGLEFLIYFQGNSAPDKSGLPSDRFSAERTGGSVSTLTIQRTQQEDSAVYLCASSLGSGGGSSYEQYFGPGTRLTVT.

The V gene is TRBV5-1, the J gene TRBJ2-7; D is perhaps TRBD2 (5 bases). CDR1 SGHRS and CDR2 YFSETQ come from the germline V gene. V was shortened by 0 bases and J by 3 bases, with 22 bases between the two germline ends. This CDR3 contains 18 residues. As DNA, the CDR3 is TGCGCCAGCAGCTTGGTTCGTCTCGGCGGGCTAAATGTCTACGAGCAGTACTTC. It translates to CASSLVRLGGLNVYEQYF.

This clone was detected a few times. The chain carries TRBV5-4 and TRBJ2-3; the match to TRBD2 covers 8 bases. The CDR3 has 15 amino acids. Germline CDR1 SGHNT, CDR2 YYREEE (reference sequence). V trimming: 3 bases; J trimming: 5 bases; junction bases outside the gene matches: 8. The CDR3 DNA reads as TGTGCCAGCAGCTATTCCCATCGGGGGGGAGATACGCAGTATTTT. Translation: CASSYSHRGGDTQYF. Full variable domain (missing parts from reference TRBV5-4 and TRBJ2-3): ETGVTQSPTHLIKTRGQQVTLRCSSQSGHNTVSWYQQALGQGPQFIFQYYREEENGRGNFPPRFSGLQFPNYSSELNVNALELDDSALYLCASSYSHRGGDTQYFGPGTRLTVL.

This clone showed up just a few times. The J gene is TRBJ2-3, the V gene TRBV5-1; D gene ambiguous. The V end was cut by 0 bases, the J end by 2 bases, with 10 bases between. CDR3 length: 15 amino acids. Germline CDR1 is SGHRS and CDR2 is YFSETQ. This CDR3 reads CASSLVAVNTDTQYF. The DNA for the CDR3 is TGCGCCAGCAGCTTGGTAGCCGTCAACACAGATACGCAGTATTTT.

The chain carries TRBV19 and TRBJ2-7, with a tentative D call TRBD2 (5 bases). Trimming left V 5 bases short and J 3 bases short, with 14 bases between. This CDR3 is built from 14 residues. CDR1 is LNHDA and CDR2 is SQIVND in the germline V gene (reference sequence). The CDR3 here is CASSPTRDYYEQYF. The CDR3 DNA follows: TGTGCCAGTAGTCCCACTCGAGACTACTACGAGCAGTACTTC.

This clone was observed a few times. Written as DNA, the CDR3 is TGTGCCAGCAGTCCCTGGAGCATCAGGCCCCAGCATTTT. This sequence encodes CASSPWSIRPQHF. V and J are TRBV28 and TRBJ1-5; D unclear. The CDR3 totals 13 residues. CDR1 and CDR2 from the germline V gene are MDHEN and SYDVKM. Trimming removed 5 bases from V and 9 bases from J, with 14 bases in between. The variable domain in full, completed from reference TRBV28 and TRBJ1-5, reads DVKVTQSSRYLVKRTGEKVFLECVQDMDHENMFWYRQDPGLGLRLIYFSYDVKMKEKGDIPEGYSVSREKKERFSLILESASTNQTSMYLCASSPWSIRPQHFGDGTRLSIL.

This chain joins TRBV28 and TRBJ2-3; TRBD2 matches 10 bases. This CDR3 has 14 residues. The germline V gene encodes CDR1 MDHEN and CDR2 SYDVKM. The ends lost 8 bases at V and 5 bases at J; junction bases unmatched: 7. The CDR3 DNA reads TGTGCCAGCGAAGCGGGGGGGCCGATAGATACGCAGTATTTT. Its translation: CASEAGGPIDTQYF.

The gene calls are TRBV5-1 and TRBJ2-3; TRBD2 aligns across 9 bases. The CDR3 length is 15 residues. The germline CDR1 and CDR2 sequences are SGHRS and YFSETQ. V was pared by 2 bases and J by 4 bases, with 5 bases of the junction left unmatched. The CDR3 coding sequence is TGCGCCAGCAGCTTTAGCGGGGGCAGTGCAGATACGCAGTATTTT. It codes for CASSFSGGSADTQYF. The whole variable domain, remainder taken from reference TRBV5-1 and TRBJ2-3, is KAGVTQTPRYLIKTRGQQVTLSCSPISGHRSVSWYQQTPGQGLQFLFEYFSETQRNKGNFPGRFSGRQFSNSRSEMNVSTLELGDSALYLCASSFSGGSADTQYFGPGTRLTVL.

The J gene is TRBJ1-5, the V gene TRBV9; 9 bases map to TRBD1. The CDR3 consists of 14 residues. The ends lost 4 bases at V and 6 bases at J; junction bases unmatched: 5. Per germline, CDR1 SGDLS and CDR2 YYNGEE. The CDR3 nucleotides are TGTGCCAGCAGCCGGGACAGGGCTTTTCAGCCCCAGCATTTT. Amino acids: CASSRDRAFQPQHF.